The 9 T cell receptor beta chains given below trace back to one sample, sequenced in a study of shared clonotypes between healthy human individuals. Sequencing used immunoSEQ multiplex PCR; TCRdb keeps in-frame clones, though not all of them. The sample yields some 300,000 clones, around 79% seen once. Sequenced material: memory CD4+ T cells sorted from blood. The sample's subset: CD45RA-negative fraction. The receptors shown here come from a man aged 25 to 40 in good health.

This CDR3 reads CASSLSASPEQYF. The CDR3 DNA is TGCGCCAGCAGCTTGAGTGCCAGTCCCGAGCAGTACTTC. The chain couples TRBV5-1 to TRBJ2-7; no reliable D call. The length of the CDR3 is 13 residues. The V gene lost 1 base and the J gene lost 6 bases, with 11 bases spanning the gap. Germline lookup yields CDR1 SGHRS and CDR2 YFSETQ.

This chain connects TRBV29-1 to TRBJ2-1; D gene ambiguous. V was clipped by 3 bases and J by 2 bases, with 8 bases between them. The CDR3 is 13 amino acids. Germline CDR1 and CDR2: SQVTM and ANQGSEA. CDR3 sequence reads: CSVDRSPYNEQFF. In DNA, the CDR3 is TGCAGCGTTGATCGGAGCCCCTACAATGAGCAGTTCTTC.

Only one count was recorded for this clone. CDR3 amino acids: CASSPVHSGNTIYF. CDR3 nucleotides: TGTGCCAGCAGCCCCGTACACTCTGGAAACACCATATATTTT. This chain joins TRBV5-5 and TRBJ1-3, with D unresolved. CDR3 size: 14 residues. From germline, CDR1 is SGHKS and CDR2 YYEKEE (reference sequence). Deletions cut 4 bases from V and 0 bases from J, with 8 bases between.

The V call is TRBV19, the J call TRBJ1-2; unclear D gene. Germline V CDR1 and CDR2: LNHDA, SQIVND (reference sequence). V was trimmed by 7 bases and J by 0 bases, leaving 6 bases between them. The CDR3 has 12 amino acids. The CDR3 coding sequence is TGTGCCAGTACCCAACCTAACTATGGCTACACCTTC. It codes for CASTQPNYGYTF.

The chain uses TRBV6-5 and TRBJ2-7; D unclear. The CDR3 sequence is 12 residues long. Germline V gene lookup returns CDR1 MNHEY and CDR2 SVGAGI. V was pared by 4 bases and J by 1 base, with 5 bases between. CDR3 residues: CASSFGSYEQYF. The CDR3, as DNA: TGTGCCAGCAGTTTCGGGTCCTACGAGCAGTACTTC.

The CDR3 bases are TGTGCCAGCAGCTTGAGGGCTGTAGAGACCCAGTACTTC. Its protein is CASSLRAVETQYF. V usage is TRBV7-9 and J usage is TRBJ2-5, with D possibly being TRBD2 (5 bases). This CDR3 region has 13 residues. From germline, CDR1 is SEHNR and CDR2 FQNEAQ (reference sequence). V was shortened by 3 bases and J by 4 bases, with 9 bases between the two germline ends.

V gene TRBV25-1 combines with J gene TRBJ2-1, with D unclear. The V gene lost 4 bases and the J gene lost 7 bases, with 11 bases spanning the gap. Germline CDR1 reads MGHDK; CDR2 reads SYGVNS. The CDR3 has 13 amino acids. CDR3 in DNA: TGTGCCAGCAGTGGGAAGGGTTGGAATGAGCAGTTCTTC. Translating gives CASSGKGWNEQFF.

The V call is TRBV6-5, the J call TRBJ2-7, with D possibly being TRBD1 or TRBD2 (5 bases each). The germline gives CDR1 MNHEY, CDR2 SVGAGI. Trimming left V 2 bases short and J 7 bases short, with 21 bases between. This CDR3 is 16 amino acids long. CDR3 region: CASSYTPGPPTGEQYF. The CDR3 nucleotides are TGTGCCAGCAGTTACACACCGGGACCGCCAACGGGGGAGCAGTACTTC.

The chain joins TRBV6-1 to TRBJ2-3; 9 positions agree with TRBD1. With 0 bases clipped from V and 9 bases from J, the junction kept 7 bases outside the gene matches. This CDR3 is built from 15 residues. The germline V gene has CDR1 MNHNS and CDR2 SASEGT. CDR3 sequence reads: CASSEALGTGNTQYF. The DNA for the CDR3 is TGTGCCAGCAGTGAAGCGCTTGGGACAGGGAACACGCAGTATTTT.